This entry concerns a single T cell receptor (beta chain). These data belong to a study of blood T cell repertoires in COVID-19. Germline V gene lookup returns CDR1 MNHNS and CDR2 SASEGT. Trimming at V came to 3 bases and at J to 8 bases, leaving 7 bases not matched to a gene. The CDR3 runs 14 residues. In the study's own analysis: Amplification with reference gene primers provided the estimates of nucleated cell counts. TCRdb keeps only in-frame clones here, not all; method: immunoSEQ multiplex PCR. V, J and clone size were drawn from that table, and D and trimming were deduced from the DNA. Of more than 400,000 clones listed, about nine tenths were seen once; the top ten hold about 0.65%. Self-reported history from a screening survey and questionnaire set each donor's cohort. Recovery meant two consecutive negative NP/OP PCR tests, professional clearance, or resolved symptoms.

The TCR originated in a woman in her late teens or twenties who had recovered from COVID-19. Sequencing was carried out using PBMCs or T cells enriched from blood (not recorded which). J is TRBJ1-2 and V is TRBV6-1, with 9 bases aligning to TRBD1. The CDR3 nucleotides are TGTGCCAGCAGTGAGGTTAGGACAGGGGACGGCTACACCTTC. This sequence encodes CASSEVRTGDGYTF.